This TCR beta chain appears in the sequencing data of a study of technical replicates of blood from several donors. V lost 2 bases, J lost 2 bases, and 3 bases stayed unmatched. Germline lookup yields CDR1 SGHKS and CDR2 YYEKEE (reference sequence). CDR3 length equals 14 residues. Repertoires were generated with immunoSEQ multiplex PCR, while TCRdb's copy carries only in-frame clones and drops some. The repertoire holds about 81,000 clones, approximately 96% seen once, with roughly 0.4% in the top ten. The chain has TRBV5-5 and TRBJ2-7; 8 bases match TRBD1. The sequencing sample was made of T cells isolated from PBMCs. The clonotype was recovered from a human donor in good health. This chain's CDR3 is CASSFQGATYEQYF. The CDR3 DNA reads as TGTGCCAGCAGCTTCCAGGGGGCGACCTACGAGCAGTACTTC.